This T cell receptor beta chain was identified during a study of T cell repertoires in cytomegalovirus infection. On the study more broadly: Newly reported HLA-C-restricted and thoroughly characterized HLA-B-restricted CMV epitopes were employed. Both CMV infection and a matching HLA type were indicated by public TCR beta signatures. Study conclusions and caveats: CMV carriers having the relevant HLA were flagged by cumulative public TCR beta family frequency.

The germline V gene encodes CDR1 SEHNR and CDR2 FQNEAQ (reference sequence). V dropped 6 bases and J dropped 4; count of bases not matched to a gene: 9. CDR3 length: 16 amino acids. Worth noting for this clonotype: Antigen: not known.

TCRdb recomputed calls from the reads with MiXCR, one row per CDR3 protein. This sample has 160,000 or so distinct CDR3 sequences, with roughly 21% found just once. Source: CD8+ T cells from cultured PBMCs, taken from culture after CMV antigen stimulation. The source of this sequence is a human donor in good health (CMV status not recorded). Some clones in this sample may be carry-over from other donors' samples. This chain joins TRBV7-9 and TRBJ1-2; 12 nucleotides match TRBD1. For the CDR3, the DNA is TGTGCCAGCAGGTTACCGGGACAGGGGGCCCTCTATGGCTACACCTTC. As protein: CASRLPGQGALYGYTF.